The clone carrying this T cell receptor beta chain appeared many times. Then a second PCR, running roughly 6 to 12 cycles, was carried out with a sample-barcoded 5' primer and a J-beta primer mix. One entry per CDR3 protein, called by TCRdb with MiXCR from the 5' RACE reads. The sample carries about 650,000 distinct CDR3 sequences, 32% recorded once. The entry originates in a study of blood T cells in healthy people across ages. This receptor was obtained from a woman aged 80 or over in good health. The specimen was blood.

Here the CDR3 reads CASSLGDGGADTQYF. DNA for the CDR3: TGTGCCAGCAGCCTCGGGGACGGGGGAGCAGATACGCAGTATTTT. The J gene is TRBJ2-3, the V gene TRBV7-9, with D perhaps matching TRBD2 (6 bases). The germline V and J ends were trimmed by 5 bases and 4 bases, with 16 bases remaining between them. Per the germline V gene, CDR1 is SEHNR and CDR2 is FQNEAQ (reference sequence). The CDR3 is made up of 15 amino acids.